These T cell receptor beta chains were read from a single sample in a study of blood T cells in healthy people across ages. One entry per CDR3 protein results from TCRdb running MiXCR on the 5' RACE reads. Counted here are 750,000 to 950,000 distinct CDR3 sequences, about 27% occurring once; the ten biggest clones make up about 10%. These same data were also listed under a study on T cells of mothers and their children.

The sequenced material came from blood. The source of these receptors is a woman in her 40s in good health. CDR3s include the opening cysteine and the closing phenylalanine or tryptophan. A D gene is named only where the DNA matches it firmly. Not every row has a clone size; where given, it reads once, few, many or a size class.

CDR3 protein,CDR3 DNA,V gene,D gene,clone size,J gene
CASSLAGTGAHEQYF,TGTGCCAGCAGCTTAGCCGGGACAGGGGCCCACGAGCAGTACTTC,TRBV7-8,TRBD1,many,TRBJ2-7
CASSPTVVYGYTF,TGTGCCAGCAGTCCTACAGTGGTCTATGGCTACACCTTC,TRBV6-2/TRBV6-3,.,.,TRBJ1-2
CASSLDARDSPLHF,TGTGCCAGCAGCTTAGACGCCAGGGATTCACCCCTCCACTTT,TRBV7-9,.,few,TRBJ1-6
CSVATGPQETQYF,TGCAGCGTTGCGACAGGGCCACAAGAGACCCAGTACTTC,TRBV29-1,TRBD1,many,TRBJ2-5
CASSQEAETQYF,TGTGCCAGCAGCCAAGAGGCAGAGACCCAGTACTTC,TRBV3-1,.,few,TRBJ2-5
CASSGRGAHTF,TGTGCCAGCAGCGGCCGTGGGGCACACACCTTC,TRBV9,.,.,TRBJ1-2
CSVATSGGAGEGEQFF,TGCAGCGTTGCTACTAGCGGGGGGGCGGGTGAAGGTGAGCAGTTCTTC,TRBV29-1,TRBD2,many,TRBJ2-1
CASTPRWRHTLYQETQYF,TGTGCCAGTACCCCCCGTTGGCGTCACACTTTGTACCAAGAGACCCAGTACTTC,TRBV6-1,.,few,TRBJ2-5
CASSLDPGVNTEAFF,TGCGCCAGCAGCTTGGATCCGGGGGTGAACACTGAAGCTTTCTTT,TRBV5-1,.,few,TRBJ1-1
CASSQEGRRGRGYTF,TGTGCCAGCAGCCAAGAAGGTCGCAGGGGGCGAGGCTACACCTTC,TRBV3-1,TRBD1,many,TRBJ1-2
CASSVVGTGMPYEQYF,TGTGCCAGCAGCGTAGTCGGAACAGGGATGCCCTACGAGCAGTACTTC,TRBV9,.,.,TRBJ2-7
CSASGLIETQYF,TGCAGTGCTAGCGGTCTTATCGAGACCCAGTACTTC,TRBV20-1,.,once,TRBJ2-5
CASSVGGGVYNEQFF,TGTGCCAGCAGCGTAGGTGGCGGAGTCTACAATGAGCAGTTCTTC,TRBV9,.,many,TRBJ2-1
CASSLVLAGGSGQFF,TGCGCCAGCAGCTTGGTCCTAGCGGGGGGATCGGGGCAGTTCTTC,TRBV5-1,TRBD2,few,TRBJ2-1
CASSDRETGGRTEAFF,TGTGCCAGCAGCGACAGGGAGACGGGGGGCCGTACTGAAGCTTTCTTT,TRBV21-1,.,.,TRBJ1-1
CASSYNGATGELFF,TGTGCCAGCAGTTACAATGGCGCCACCGGGGAGCTGTTTTTT,TRBV6-6,.,.,TRBJ2-2
CASSLRTGWDEQFF,TGCGCCAGCAGCTTGAGGACAGGGTGGGATGAGCAGTTCTTC,TRBV5-1,TRBD1,few,TRBJ2-1
CASREGAESYTF,TGTGCCAGCAGGGAAGGGGCAGAAAGCTACACCTTC,TRBV25-1,.,.,TRBJ1-2
CASSIGFPYEQYF,TGTGCCAGTAGTATTGGCTTCCCCTACGAGCAGTACTTC,TRBV19,.,few,TRBJ2-7
CASSPRSTIPSNEQFF,TGTGCCAGCTCACCGAGGTCCACAATCCCCTCCAATGAGCAGTTCTTC,TRBV18,.,many,TRBJ2-1
CAIDRGSSYNEQYF,TGTGCCATCGACAGGGGTTCCTCCTACAATGAGCAGTACTTC,TRBV2,TRBD1,.,TRBJ2-5
CASSSFNSYEQYF,TGCGCCAGCAGCTCTTTCAACTCCTACGAGCAGTACTTC,TRBV5-1,.,.,TRBJ2-7
CASSPPAGGGDTEAFF,TGTGCCAGCAGTCCCCCTGCAGGGGGTGGTGACACTGAAGCTTTCTTT,TRBV28,TRBD1,few,TRBJ1-1
CASTPPSGGTDTQYF,TGTGCCAGCACCCCTCCTAGCGGGGGCACAGATACGCAGTATTTT,TRBV6-5,TRBD2,few,TRBJ2-3
CASNLSGPYEQYF,TGTGCCAGCAACTTATCAGGGCCCTACGAGCAGTACTTC,TRBV5-6,.,.,TRBJ2-7
CASSQERESSYEQYF,TGCGCCAGCAGCCAAGAAAGGGAGAGCTCCTACGAGCAGTACTTC,TRBV4-3,.,many,TRBJ2-7
CAISESGTGHGYTF,TGTGCCATCAGTGAGTCCGGGACAGGGCACGGCTACACCTTC,TRBV10-3,TRBD1,.,TRBJ1-2
CSASGSVYEQYF,TGCAGTGCCAGTGGTAGTGTCTACGAGCAGTACTTC,TRBV20-1,.,.,TRBJ2-7
CASSQSTQGRNEKLFF,TGTGCCAGCAGCCAAAGTACGCAGGGTCGGAATGAAAAACTGTTTTTT,TRBV7-9,.,few,TRBJ1-4
CASSYGRGRSYEQYF,TGTGCCAGCAGTTACGGGCGGGGGCGCTCCTACGAGCAGTACTTC,TRBV6-2/TRBV6-3,.,many,TRBJ2-7
CAWSLRGIGYTF,TGTGCCTGGAGTCTCAGGGGAATCGGCTACACCTTC,TRBV30,.,few,TRBJ1-2
CASSEQVDYGCTF,TGTGCCAGCAGTGAACAGGTGGACTATGGCTGCACCTTC,TRBV2,.,few,TRBJ1-2
CASSLAAYTGELFF,TGTGCCAGCAGTTTAGCTGCTTACACCGGGGAGCTGTTTTTT,TRBV28,.,.,TRBJ2-2
CASSERIGADTGELFF,TGTGCCAGCAGTGAAAGGATAGGTGCGGACACCGGGGAGCTGTTTTTT,TRBV6-1,.,.,TRBJ2-2
CANSQGRTGDGYTF,TGCGCCAACAGCCAAGGACGGACAGGGGATGGCTACACCTTC,TRBV4-3,TRBD1,.,TRBJ1-2
CSGSGTGQETQYF,TGCAGCGGTTCCGGGACAGGGCAAGAGACCCAGTACTTC,TRBV29-1,TRBD1,.,TRBJ2-5
CASSQDLTGFGVRLGANVLTF,TGTGCCAGCAGCCAAGATTTGACGGGGTTCGGGGTTAGGCTTGGGGCCAACGTCCTGACTTTC,TRBV3-1,.,.,TRBJ2-6
CASSLWGTASYNEQFF,TGTGCCAGCAGTTTATGGGGGACTGCCTCCTACAATGAGCAGTTCTTC,TRBV27,.,.,TRBJ2-1
CASTPSAVSGNTIYF,TGTGCCAGCACCCCCAGCGCGGTGTCTGGAAACACCATATATTTT,TRBV6-5,.,.,TRBJ1-3
CATTFGQGASQNIQYF,TGTGCCACCACCTTTGGACAGGGGGCGTCCCAAAACATTCAGTACTTC,TRBV15,TRBD1,.,TRBJ2-4
CASSNRDRARGQFF,TGTGCCAGCAGCAACCGGGACAGGGCTCGGGGGCAGTTCTTC,TRBV7-8,TRBD1,.,TRBJ2-1
CAWNPDRLNSPLHF,TGTGCCTGGAATCCAGACAGGCTGAATTCACCCCTCCACTTT,TRBV30,.,.,TRBJ1-6